This TCR beta chain was retrieved from a study of T cell changes during pregnancy in multiple sclerosis. Clones were read by immunoSEQ multiplex PCR, and TCRdb kept only the in-frame ones, dropping some. The data show under 70,000 clones, roughly 94% seen once. The source is a female donor with multiple sclerosis, enrolled in a pregnancy study. The sample in question was CD8+ T cells from peripheral blood mononuclear cells, obtained after pregnancy.

The CDR3 spells CASSPGTGHTGELFF. The DNA of the CDR3 is TGTGCCAGCAGTCCCGGGACAGGGCACACCGGGGAGCTGTTTTTT. The V and J genes are TRBV6-5 and TRBJ2-2, with 9 bases aligning to TRBD1. J gave up 3 bases and V 5 bases, and 4 bases lay outside the gene matches. In germline, CDR1 is MNHEY, CDR2 SVGAGI. The CDR3 extends over 15 amino acids.